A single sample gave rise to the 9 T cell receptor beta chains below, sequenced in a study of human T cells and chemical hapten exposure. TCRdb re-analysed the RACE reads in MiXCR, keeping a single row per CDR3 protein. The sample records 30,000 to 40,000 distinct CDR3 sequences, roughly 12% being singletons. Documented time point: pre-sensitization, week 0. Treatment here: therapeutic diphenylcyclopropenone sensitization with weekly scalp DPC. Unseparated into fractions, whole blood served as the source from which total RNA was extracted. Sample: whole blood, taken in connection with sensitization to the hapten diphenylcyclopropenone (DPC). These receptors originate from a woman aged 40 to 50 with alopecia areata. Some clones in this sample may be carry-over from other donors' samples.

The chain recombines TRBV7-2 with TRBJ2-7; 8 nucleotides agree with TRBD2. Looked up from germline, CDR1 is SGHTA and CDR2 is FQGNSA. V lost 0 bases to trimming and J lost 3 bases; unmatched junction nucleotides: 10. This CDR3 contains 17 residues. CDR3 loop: CASSLAGGAMRFYEQYF. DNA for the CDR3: TGTGCCAGCAGCTTAGCCGGGGGGGCTATGAGGTTCTACGAGCAGTACTTC.

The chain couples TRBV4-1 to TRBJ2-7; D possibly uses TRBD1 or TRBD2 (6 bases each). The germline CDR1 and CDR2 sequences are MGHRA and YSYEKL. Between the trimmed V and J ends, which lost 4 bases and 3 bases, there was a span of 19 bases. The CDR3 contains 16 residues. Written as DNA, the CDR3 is TGCGCCAGCAGCCTCAGAAGGGGGGTAGAGGGCTACGAGCAGTACTTC. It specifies CASSLRRGVEGYEQYF.

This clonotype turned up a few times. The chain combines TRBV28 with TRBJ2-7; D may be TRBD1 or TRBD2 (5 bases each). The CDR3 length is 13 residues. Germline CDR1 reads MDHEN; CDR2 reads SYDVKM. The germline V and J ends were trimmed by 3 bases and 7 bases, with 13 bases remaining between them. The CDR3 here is CASSFGGTREQYF. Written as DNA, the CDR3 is TGTGCCAGCAGTTTTGGGGGTACTAGGGAGCAGTACTTC.

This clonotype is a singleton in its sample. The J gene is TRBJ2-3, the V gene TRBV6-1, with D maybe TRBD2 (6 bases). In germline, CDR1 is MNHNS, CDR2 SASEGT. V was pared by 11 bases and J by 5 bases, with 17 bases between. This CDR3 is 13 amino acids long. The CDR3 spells CASKEGQRDTQYF. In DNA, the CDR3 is TGTGCCTCCAAGGAGGGCCAAAGAGATACGCAGTATTTT.

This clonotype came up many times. The CDR3 sequence is CASSFGREAKNIQYF. In DNA, the CDR3 is TGCGCCAGCAGCTTCGGACGAGAAGCCAAAAACATTCAGTACTTC. The chain is built from TRBV5-1 and TRBJ2-4; the D is unclear. The germline CDR1 and CDR2 sequences are SGHRS and YFSETQ. There are 15 residues in the CDR3. Trimming removed 2 bases at V and 0 bases at J, with 9 bases between.

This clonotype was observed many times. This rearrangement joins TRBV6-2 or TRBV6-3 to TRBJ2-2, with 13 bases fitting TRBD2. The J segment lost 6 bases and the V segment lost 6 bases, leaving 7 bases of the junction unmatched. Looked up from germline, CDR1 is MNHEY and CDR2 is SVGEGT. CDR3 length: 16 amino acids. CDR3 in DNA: TGTGCCAGCAGAAAGACTAGCGGGAGGTTTTCCGGGGAGCTGTTTTTT. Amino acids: CASRKTSGRFSGELFF.

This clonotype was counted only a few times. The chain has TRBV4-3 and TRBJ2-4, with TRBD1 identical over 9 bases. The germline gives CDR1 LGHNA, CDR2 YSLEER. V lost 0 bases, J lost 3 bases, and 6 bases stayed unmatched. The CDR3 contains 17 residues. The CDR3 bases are TGCGCCAGCAGCCAAGAGGGACAGGGTGGAAACAAAAACATTCAGTACTTC. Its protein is CASSQEGQGGNKNIQYF.

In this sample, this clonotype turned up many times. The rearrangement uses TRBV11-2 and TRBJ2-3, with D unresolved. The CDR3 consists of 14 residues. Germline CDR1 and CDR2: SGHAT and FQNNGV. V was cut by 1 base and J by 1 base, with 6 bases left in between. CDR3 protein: CASSLALGTDTQYF. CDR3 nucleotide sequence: TGTGCCAGCAGCTTAGCCCTGGGCACAGATACGCAGTATTTT.

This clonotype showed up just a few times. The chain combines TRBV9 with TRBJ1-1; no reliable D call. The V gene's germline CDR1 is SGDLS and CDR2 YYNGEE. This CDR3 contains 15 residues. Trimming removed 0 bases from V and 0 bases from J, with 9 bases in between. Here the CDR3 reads CASSVVSGLNTEAFF. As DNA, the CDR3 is TGTGCCAGCAGCGTAGTGTCAGGATTGAACACTGAAGCTTTCTTT.